This TCR beta chain was obtained from a study of brain metastases from non-small cell lung cancer. The study, taken as a whole, reports: T-cell clones appeared expanded in less than 75% of brain metastases relative to matched primary tumors. Fewer infiltrating T cells were found in brain metastases than primaries.

A note on this clone: Its antigen is currently unknown.

Method: immunoSEQ multiplex PCR; TCRdb's copy keeps in-frame clones and lacks some. The sample has about 6,000 clones; around 80% are singletons. This CDR3 has 14 residues. Trimming removed 5 bases from V and 3 bases from J, with 14 bases in between. Germline V gene lookup returns CDR1 ENHRY and CDR2 SYGVKD. The J gene is TRBJ2-7, the V gene TRBV10-3; no clear D gene. This TCR derives from a donor at least 40 years old with non-small cell lung cancer. The source material was primary lung tumor tissue. Here the CDR3 reads CAISTRATFYEQYF. Here the CDR3 DNA reads TGTGCCATCAGTACCCGCGCAACCTTCTACGAGCAGTACTTC.